This T cell receptor beta chain was identified in a study of metastatic and nonmetastatic thyroid tumors. Prior to thyroid surgery, none of the patients had received any treatment. CDR1 and CDR2 (germline): SGHAT, FQDESV (reference sequence). The CDR3 extends over 15 amino acids. Trimming removed 5 bases from V and 2 bases from J; junction bases left unmatched: 8. Many counts were recorded for this clone. TCRdb recomputed clones from the PCR reads via MiXCR. The sample lists roughly 81,000 clones; about 9.1% were seen once. The clonotype originates from a female donor with papillary thyroid cancer or a benign thyroid nodule (not recorded which). Some clones in this sample may be carry-over from other donors' samples. The gene calls are TRBV11-1 and TRBJ1-1; 7 positions agree with TRBD1. Sequencing used blood. CDR3 sequence: CASSLTGKINTEAFF. CDR3 nucleotide sequence: TGTGCCAGCAGCCTGACAGGGAAAATTAACACTGAAGCTTTCTTT.